This TCR beta chain came from a study of cytomegalovirus exposure and HLA in healthy donors. General study results and limits: In a later analysis, first-cohort TCR clusters were found to tend to co-occur in the 100 to 150 validation repertoires.

A word on this clone: As yet, its antigen is unknown.

Measured with immunoSEQ multiplex PCR; TCRdb has only the in-frame clones, and not every one. Of more than 300,000 clones in the sample, 75% to 90% were seen once. Germline V gene data show CDR1 as DFQATT and CDR2 as SNEGSKA (reference sequence). V was pared by 4 bases and J by 10 bases, with 11 bases between. CDR3 length equals 11 residues. The chain is built from TRBV20-1 and TRBJ2-1; D perhaps matches TRBD2 (6 bases). The sample comprised PBMCs. This clonotype was obtained from a woman younger than 35 in good health and CMV-seronegative. DNA for the CDR3: TGCAGTGCTACTCTTGGGGGGGAGCAGTTCTTC. Protein: CSATLGGEQFF.